Only a few counts were recorded for the clone carrying this T cell receptor (beta chain). Looked up from germline, CDR1 is ENHRY and CDR2 is SYGVKD. The length of the CDR3 is 12 residues. V was trimmed by 0 bases and J by 13 bases, leaving 7 bases between them. This entry is derived from a study of cytomegalovirus exposure and HLA in healthy donors. The wider study: Genotyping showed roughly 77% of about 370 donors falling in the Caucasian-associated ancestry cluster.

The PCR was carried out with 60 Vbeta primers and 13 Jbeta primers. The assay was immunoSEQ multiplex PCR, and TCRdb's table has in-frame clones only and misses some. Of approximately 150,000 clones in the sample, over 60% were seen once. J is TRBJ1-6 and V is TRBV10-3; D gene unclear. This sequence was found in a woman in her 30s in good health and CMV-seronegative. Sample: PBMCs. Here the CDR3 reads CAISESSGPLHF. DNA for the CDR3: TGTGCCATCAGTGAGTCATCCGGGCCCCTCCACTTT.